This T cell receptor (beta chain) was found in a study of monozygotic twins with inflammatory bowel disease. Study observations and caveats: Reduced clonotype sharing with other individuals was observed in IBD patients relative to healthy twins, especially with disease activity. IBD-affected twins scored below their healthy co-twins in TCRbeta diversity (inverse Simpson).

Concerning this clonotype itself: Antigen: not known.

TCRdb re-called the 5' RACE reads and gives one entry per CDR3 protein, without DNA. The data show approximately 200,000 distinct CDR3 sequences, and the top ten clones hold 6% to 9%. Whole blood supplied total RNA, and T cells were not sorted. The sequenced sample consisted of blood. The receptor was derived from a human donor with ulcerative colitis or Crohn's disease, or a healthy co-twin of an affected twin (not recorded which).

The CDR3 is CASIVTGRGTDTQYF. The chain couples TRBV5-8 to TRBJ2-3; TCRdb picks TRBD2, but there is no DNA to check that call. The germline gives CDR1 SGHTS, CDR2 YDEGEE. The CDR3 covers 15 residues. Full variable domain (remainder filled in from reference TRBV5-8 and TRBJ2-3): EAGVTQSPTHLIKTRGQQATLRCSPISGHTSVYWYQQALGLGLQFLLWYDEGEERNRGNFPPRFSGRQFPNYSSELNVNALELEDSALYLCASIVTGRGTDTQYFGPGTRLTVL.